Presented here are 5 T cell receptor beta chains from one specimen sequenced in a study of T cells in Graves' hyperthyroidism and ophthalmopathy. The investigators amplified TCR beta CDR3 regions from RNA transcripts. HTBI primers drove first-round RT-PCR of the TCR CDR3. TCRdb independently ran MiXCR on the multiplex PCR reads; one entry per CDR3 protein. This repertoire shows about 210,000 distinct CDR3 sequences, roughly 17% found once; its top ten account for 50%. The sequenced sample consisted of blood. Receptor source: a man between 45 and 60 years old with Graves' hyperthyroidism.

V gene TRBV25-1 combines with J gene TRBJ2-1; possible D gene TRBD1, 6 bases. Per the germline V gene, CDR1 is MGHDK and CDR2 is SYGVNS. This CDR3 is 15 amino acids long. The V end was cut by 2 bases, the J end by 10 bases, with 18 bases between. CDR3 protein: CASSEGQGILGEQFF. The CDR3 bases are TGTGCCAGCAGTGAAGGGCAGGGGATCCTTGGCGAGCAGTTCTTC. Together with reference TRBV25-1 and TRBJ2-1, the CDR3 gives the full variable domain: EADIYQTPRYLVIGTGKKITLECSQTMGHDKMYWYQQDPGMELHLIHYSYGVNSTEKGDLSSESTVSRIRTEHFPLTLESARPSHTSQYLCASSEGQGILGEQFFGPGTRLTVL.

There are a few counts of this clonotype. The chain is built from TRBV6-2 or TRBV6-3 and TRBJ2-6; D ambiguous. V shed 0 bases and J shed 1 base, with 1 base lying between them. The germline CDR1 and CDR2 sequences are MNHEY and SVGEGT. This CDR3 spans 14 amino acids. This CDR3 reads CASSYSSGANVLTF. The CDR3 nucleotides read TGTGCCAGCAGTTACTCGTCTGGGGCCAACGTCCTGACTTTC.

This clonotype was detected a few times. This chain links TRBV18 with TRBJ2-5; D may be TRBD2 (6 bases). Germline V gives CDR1 KGHSH, CDR2 LQKENI. Trimming removed 3 bases at V and 5 bases at J, with 10 bases between. This CDR3 is 13 amino acids long. DNA for the CDR3: TGTGCCAGCTCACCGGGAGGTGGGGAGACCCAGTACTTC. Translated, it gives CASSPGGGETQYF.

This clonotype was observed a few times. The rearrangement joins TRBV29-1 to TRBJ1-1; no reliable D call. Trimming cost V 1 base and J 4 bases, with 10 bases left between them. The CDR3 is 13 residues long. Germline CDR1 reads SQVTM; CDR2 reads ANQGSEA. The CDR3 loop is CSVEGGRSTEAFF. CDR3 DNA sequence: TGCAGCGTTGAAGGGGGAAGGAGCACTGAAGCTTTCTTT.

There are a few counts of this clonotype. The gene calls are TRBV20-1 and TRBJ2-1, with D maybe TRBD2 (6 bases). Trimming pared 3 bases from V and 0 bases from J, leaving 12 bases between. This CDR3 region has 15 residues. Germline-derived CDR1 and CDR2 are DFQATT and SNEGSKA (reference sequence). In DNA form, the CDR3 reads TGCAGTGCTAGTCGGGGGAGGAGCTCCTACAATGAGCAGTTCTTC. Translated, it gives CSASRGRSSYNEQFF.